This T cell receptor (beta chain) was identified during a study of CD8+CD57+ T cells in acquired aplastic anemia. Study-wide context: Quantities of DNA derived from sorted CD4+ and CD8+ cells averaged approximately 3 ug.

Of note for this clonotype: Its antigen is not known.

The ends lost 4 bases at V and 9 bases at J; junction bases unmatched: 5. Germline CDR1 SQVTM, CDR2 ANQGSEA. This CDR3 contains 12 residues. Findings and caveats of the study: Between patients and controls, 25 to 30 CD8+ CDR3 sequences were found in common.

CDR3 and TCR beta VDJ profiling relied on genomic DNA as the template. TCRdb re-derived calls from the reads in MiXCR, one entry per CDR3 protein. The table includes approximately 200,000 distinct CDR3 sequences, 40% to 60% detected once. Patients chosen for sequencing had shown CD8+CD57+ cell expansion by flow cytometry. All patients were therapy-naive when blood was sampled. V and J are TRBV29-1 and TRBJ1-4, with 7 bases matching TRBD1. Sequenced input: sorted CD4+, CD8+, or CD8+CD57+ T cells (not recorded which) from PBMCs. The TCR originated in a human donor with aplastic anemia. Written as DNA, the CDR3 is TGCAGCGTTGCGACAGGGAGTAAAAAACTGTTTTTT. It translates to CSVATGSKKLFF.